This TCR beta chain stems from a study of blood T cell repertoires in COVID-19 (dated by TCRdb to 2019 to 2021). Notes on the research overall: Samples covering the acute and convalescent phases of COVID-19 were provided by collaborators in the United States, Italy and Spain. The prospective study material was composed of cDNA or gDNA derived from T cells, B-cell-depleted T cells, or PBMCs. Deeply sampled blood TCRbeta repertoires from subjects exposed to, actively infected with, or recovered from COVID-19 were included in the dataset. The repertoires were released in a freely available public database intended as a resource for research on the immune response to SARS-CoV-2. Samples were obtained from the ongoing ImmuneRACE study (first 160 participants) and from over 1,000 subjects provided by 6 global collaborators. Sample metadata almost always included a de-identified subject ID, COVID-19 status, age in years and sex. Where available, HLA class I and class II types were taken from metadata supplied by the sample provider and were not determined by assay-based typing. What the study reported, not specific to this receptor: Clinical and demographic metadata were provided uncurated, with the amount varying by source and participant.

Trimming removed 0 bases from V and 2 bases from J; the gene matches leave 4 bases unexplained. CDR1 and CDR2, per the germline V gene, are LGHNA and YSLEER. The CDR3 spans 15 residues, from the cysteine through the phenylalanine. CDR3 DNA is the only sequence kept; it has 45 bases, read in frame from the first base. TCRbeta CDR3 regions were amplified from genomic DNA using the immunoSEQ Assay, a bias-controlled multiplex PCR. On the study's bioinformatics: The number of nucleated cells in each sample was estimated from the amplification of reference gene primers within the assay. Sequence reads were collapsed and filtered to measure the absolute abundance of every unique TCRbeta CDR3 rearrangement. Productive Simpson clonality was computed per sample as the square root of Simpson's diversity index over productive rearrangements. TCRdb re-hosts the immuneACCESS table, in-frame sequences only. Its copies lack some clones; in the studies checked, an unresolved V gene accounts for under half of them, and the cause for the rest is not known. The DNA gave D and trimming, while V, J and clone size come from that table. For this sample the table gives fewer than 15,000 clones, of which approximately 90% were detected only once. Around 2.5% of the sample comes from the top ten.

The collaborating institutions used their own protocols to collect whole blood in K2EDTA tubes. For TCRbeta analysis, collaborators shipped samples in one of three forms: frozen whole blood, isolated PBMCs, or DNA extracted from either of those sample types. About this clone itself: What antigen it recognizes has not been identified. No much larger clonotype is one base removed from it; base qualities were not supplied.

The chain links TRBV4-3 with TRBJ2-7, with 7 bases matching TRBD1. This clonotype was obtained from a human donor in a cohort sampled during active COVID-19. The sequencing input was peripheral blood. The nucleotide sequence reads TGCGCCAGCAGCCAAGAAAGGCAGGGGGCCTACGAGCAGTACTTC. Its amino acids are CASSQERQGAYEQYF.